Each of the 18 T cell receptor beta chains below was sequenced from the same sample in a study of identical twins. TCRdb re-called the 5' RACE reads through MiXCR, storing one row per CDR3 protein. In the table there are under 800,000 distinct CDR3 sequences, about 20% of which are singletons. These data were also reused for a study on T cells expressing NK-cell markers.

Sample: PBMCs. The receptors shown here come from a woman between 18 and 29 years old in good health.

The chain joins TRBV20-1 to TRBJ2-1, with 8 positions matching TRBD1. The CDR3 contains 14 residues. Germline V CDR1 and CDR2: DFQATT, SNEGSKA (reference sequence). V was pared by 3 bases and J by 4 bases, with 5 bases of the junction left unmatched. The CDR3 reads CSAREGQAYNEQFF. The DNA for the CDR3 is TGCAGTGCTAGGGAGGGACAGGCGTACAATGAGCAGTTCTTC.

This clonotype turned up a few times. The rearrangement uses TRBV20-1 and TRBJ2-1; TRBD2 is a possible D gene (6 bases). The CDR3 is 13 residues long. V was trimmed by 6 bases and J by 8 bases, leaving 17 bases between them. CDR1 and CDR2 from the germline V gene are DFQATT and SNEGSKA (reference sequence). CDR3 sequence (DNA): TGCAGTGCCACACTACCCGGGAGATATGAGCAGTTCTTC. This gives the protein CSATLPGRYEQFF.

The chain carries TRBV6-2 or TRBV6-3 and TRBJ2-7, with 7 bases lining up with TRBD1. The trim removed 6 bases at V and 0 bases at J, leaving 5 bases unmatched. The CDR3 loop spans 14 amino acids. In germline, CDR1 is MNHEY, CDR2 SVGEGT. The chain's CDR3 is CASRLNRGSYEQYF. The CDR3 DNA reads TGTGCCAGCAGACTAAACAGGGGCTCCTACGAGCAGTACTTC.

The J gene is TRBJ2-2, the V gene TRBV7-9; D is perhaps TRBD2 (5 bases). V was clipped by 3 bases and J by 7 bases, with 12 bases between them. The CDR3 runs to 14 residues. Germline V gene lookup returns CDR1 SEHNR and CDR2 FQNEAQ (reference sequence). CDR3 nucleotides: TGTGCCAGCAGCTTCCAGAGGGTTGTCGGGGAGCTGTTTTTT. It is translated as CASSFQRVVGELFF.

This chain connects TRBV7-6 to TRBJ2-7; TRBD2 is a possible D gene (5 bases). The CDR3 runs to 15 residues. The germline V gene encodes CDR1 SGHVS and CDR2 FNYEAQ. V was cut by 8 bases and J by 1 base, with 18 bases left in between. This CDR3 reads CASSTLAEGSYEQYF. The CDR3 bases are TGTGCCAGCTCCACCCTCGCTGAGGGTTCCTACGAGCAGTACTTC.

The J gene is TRBJ2-1, the V gene TRBV6-1; 9 bases fit TRBD2. V lost 6 bases and J lost 2; bases outside the gene matches: 2. The CDR3 is 14 amino acids. CDR1 is MNHNS, CDR2 SASEGT, per germline. The CDR3 sequence is CASRRLAAYNEQFF. The CDR3 DNA reads as TGTGCCAGCAGAAGACTAGCGGCCTACAATGAGCAGTTCTTC.

The V gene is TRBV6-1, the J gene TRBJ1-1, with TRBD1 matching 9 bases. The CDR3 contains 17 residues. J lost 4 bases, V lost 6 bases, and 15 bases had no gene match. Germline V gene data show CDR1 as MNHNS and CDR2 as SASEGT. The CDR3 nucleotides read TGTGCCAGCAGCCTCGGTTGGGGACAGGGTTTTGGCACTGAAGCTTTCTTT. Translated: CASSLGWGQGFGTEAFF.

This clonotype was detected many times. This chain uses TRBV7-2 with TRBJ1-2, with TRBD1 identical over 9 bases. Germline V lookup: CDR1 SGHTA, CDR2 FQGNSA. This CDR3 has 13 amino acids. V was pared by 5 bases and J by 9 bases, with 7 bases of the junction left unmatched. The CDR3 sequence is CASSPGQGVRYTF. CDR3 bases: TGTGCCAGCAGCCCGGGACAGGGAGTCCGCTACACCTTC.

There are many counts of this clonotype. The chain combines TRBV5-1 with TRBJ2-3; D may be TRBD2 (5 bases). The germline V gene has CDR1 SGHRS and CDR2 YFSETQ. This CDR3 has 13 residues. V gave up 5 bases and J gave up 3 bases, with 10 bases separating them. In DNA, the CDR3 is TGCGCCAGCAGTTCTCTAGCAACAGATACGCAGTATTTT. As protein: CASSSLATDTQYF.

The table lists this clonotype with many counts. The chain joins TRBV29-1 to TRBJ2-1; D is unresolved. V lost 6 bases, J lost 0 bases, and 12 bases lay in between. This CDR3 has 14 residues. Germline-derived CDR1 and CDR2 are SQVTM and ANQGSEA. CDR3 bases: TGCAGCGTCCCCGTGGAGCGCTCCTACAATGAGCAGTTCTTC. Translation gives CSVPVERSYNEQFF.

The rearrangement uses TRBV10-3 and TRBJ2-2; D is unresolved. V gave up 0 bases and J gave up 5 bases, with 7 bases separating them. The germline CDR1 and CDR2 sequences are ENHRY and SYGVKD. There are 14 residues in the CDR3. The CDR3 loop reads CAISESLGTGELFF. DNA for the CDR3: TGTGCCATCAGTGAGTCGCTCGGGACCGGGGAGCTGTTTTTT.

In DNA form, the CDR3 reads TGTGCCAGCAGCTTAGCTAGGGACAGGAAGGATGGCTACACCTTC. Translating it yields CASSLARDRKDGYTF. The V and J genes are TRBV7-9 and TRBJ1-2; 8 bases align to TRBD1. Germline V gives CDR1 SEHNR, CDR2 FQNEAQ (reference sequence). V lost 0 bases and J lost 6; bases outside the gene matches: 6. The CDR3 runs to 15 residues.

V is TRBV9 and J is TRBJ2-7, with 8 bases that match TRBD2. V was pared by 3 bases and J by 6 bases, with 8 bases of the junction left unmatched. Germline values: CDR1 SGDLS, CDR2 YYNGEE. The CDR3 spans 14 residues. The CDR3 DNA sequence: TGTGCCAGCAGCGCGGGACTAGACGGCGGCGAGCAGTACTTC. Its protein product is CASSAGLDGGEQYF.

The genes are TRBV5-1 and TRBJ1-1; D is undetermined. Germline V gives CDR1 SGHRS, CDR2 YFSETQ. This CDR3 comprises 13 residues. V was pared by 4 bases and J by 5 bases, with 12 bases between. CDR3 amino acids: CASSPAGLTEAFF. CDR3 nucleotides: TGCGCCAGCAGCCCGGCCGGGCTTACTGAAGCTTTCTTT.

This clonotype has a handful of counts. The chain combines TRBV3-1 with TRBJ2-7, with TRBD1 matching 9 bases. The CDR3 contains 16 residues. The germline V gene encodes CDR1 LGHDT and CDR2 YNNKEL (reference sequence). The ends lost 4 bases at V and 6 bases at J; junction bases unmatched: 13. The CDR3 sequence is CASSPLPGQGSGEQYF. The CDR3 DNA reads TGTGCCAGCAGCCCATTACCTGGACAGGGGAGCGGCGAGCAGTACTTC.

This clonotype has more than one count but fewer than ten. The CDR3 DNA reads as TGCGCCAGCAGCTTTGCAGATGTACTTTCAGTATTAGATGAGCAGTTCTTC. Its protein product is CASSFADVLSVLDEQFF. The V call is TRBV5-1, the J call TRBJ2-1; D not resolved. The germline CDR1 and CDR2 sequences are SGHRS and YFSETQ. V gave up 2 bases and J gave up 8 bases, with 23 bases separating them. This CDR3 has 17 amino acids. Together with reference TRBV5-1 and TRBJ2-1, the CDR3 gives the full variable domain: KAGVTQTPRYLIKTRGQQVTLSCSPISGHRSVSWYQQTPGQGLQFLFEYFSETQRNKGNFPGRFSGRQFSNSRSEMNVSTLELGDSALYLCASSFADVLSVLDEQFFGPGTRLTVL.

This chain connects TRBV10-3 to TRBJ1-1; D is unresolved. CDR1 and CDR2 (germline): ENHRY, SYGVKD. The CDR3 is 12 amino acids. The ends were cut back, 6 bases at V and 1 base at J, with 6 bases in the middle. This CDR3 is CAISQRNTEAFF. In DNA, the CDR3 is TGTGCCATCAGCCAGAGGAACACTGAAGCTTTCTTT.

The chain links TRBV7-8 to TRBJ2-1; tentative D call: TRBD2 (6 bases). Germline CDR1 reads SGHVS; CDR2 reads FQNEAQ. The germline V and J ends were trimmed by 0 bases and 15 bases, with 18 bases remaining between them. This CDR3 comprises 14 residues. The CDR3 here is CASSLAGLRGGAFF. CDR3 DNA: TGTGCCAGCAGCTTAGCGGGACTCCGCGGTGGGGCGTTCTTC.